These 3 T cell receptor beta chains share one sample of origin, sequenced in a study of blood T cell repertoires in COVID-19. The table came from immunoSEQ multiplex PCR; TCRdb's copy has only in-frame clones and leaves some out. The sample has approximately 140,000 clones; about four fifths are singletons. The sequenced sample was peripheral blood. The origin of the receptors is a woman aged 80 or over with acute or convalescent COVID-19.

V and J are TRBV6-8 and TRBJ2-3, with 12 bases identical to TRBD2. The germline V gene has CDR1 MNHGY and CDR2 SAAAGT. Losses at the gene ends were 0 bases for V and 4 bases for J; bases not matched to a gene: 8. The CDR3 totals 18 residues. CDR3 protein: CASSYSLLAGGRPDTQYF. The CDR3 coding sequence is TGTGCCAGCAGTTACTCGCTACTAGCGGGGGGAAGGCCAGATACGCAGTATTTT.

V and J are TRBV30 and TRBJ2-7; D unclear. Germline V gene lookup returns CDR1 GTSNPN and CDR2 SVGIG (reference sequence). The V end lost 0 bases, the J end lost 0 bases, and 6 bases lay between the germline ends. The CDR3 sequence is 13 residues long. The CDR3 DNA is TGTGCCTGGAGTGTGGCAGGCTCCTACGAGCAGTACTTC. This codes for CAWSVAGSYEQYF. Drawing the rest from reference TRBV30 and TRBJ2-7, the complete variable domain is SQTIHQWPATLVQPVGSPLSLECTVEGTSNPNLYWYRQAAGRGLQLLFYSVGIGQISSEVPQNLSASRPQDRQFILSSKKLLLSDSGFYLCAWSVAGSYEQYFGPGTRLTVT.

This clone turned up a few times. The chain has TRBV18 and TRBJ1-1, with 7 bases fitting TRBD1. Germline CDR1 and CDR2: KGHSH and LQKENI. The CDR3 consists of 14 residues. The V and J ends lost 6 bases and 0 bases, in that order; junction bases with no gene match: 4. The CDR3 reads CASSATGMNTEAFF. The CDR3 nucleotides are TGTGCCAGCTCGGCGACAGGGATGAACACTGAAGCTTTCTTT. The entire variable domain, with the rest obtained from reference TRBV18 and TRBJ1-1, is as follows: NAGVMQNPRHLVRRRGQEARLRCSPMKGHSHVYWYRQLPEEGLKFMVYLQKENIIDESGMPKERFSAEFPKEGPSILRIQQVVRGDSAAYFCASSATGMNTEAFFGQGTRLTVV.